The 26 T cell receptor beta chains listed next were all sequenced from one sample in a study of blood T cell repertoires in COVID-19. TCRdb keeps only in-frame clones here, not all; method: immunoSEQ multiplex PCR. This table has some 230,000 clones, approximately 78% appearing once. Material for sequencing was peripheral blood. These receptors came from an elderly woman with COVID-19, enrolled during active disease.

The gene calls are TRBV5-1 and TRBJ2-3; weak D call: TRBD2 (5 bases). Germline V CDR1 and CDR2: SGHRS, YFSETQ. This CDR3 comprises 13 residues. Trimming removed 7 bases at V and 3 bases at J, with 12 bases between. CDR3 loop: CASGSRETDTQYF. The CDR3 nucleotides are TGCGCCAGCGGCTCGAGGGAAACAGATACGCAGTATTTT. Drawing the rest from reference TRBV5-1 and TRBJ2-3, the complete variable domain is KAGVTQTPRYLIKTRGQQVTLSCSPISGHRSVSWYQQTPGQGLQFLFEYFSETQRNKGNFPGRFSGRQFSNSRSEMNVSTLELGDSALYLCASGSRETDTQYFGPGTRLTVL.

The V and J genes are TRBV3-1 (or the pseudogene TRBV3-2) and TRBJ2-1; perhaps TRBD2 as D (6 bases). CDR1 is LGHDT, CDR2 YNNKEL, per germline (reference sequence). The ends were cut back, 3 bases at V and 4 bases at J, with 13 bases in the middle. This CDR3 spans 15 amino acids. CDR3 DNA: TGTGCCAGCAGCCACTCCGGGGGTTCATACAATGAGCAGTTCTTC. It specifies CASSHSGGSYNEQFF.

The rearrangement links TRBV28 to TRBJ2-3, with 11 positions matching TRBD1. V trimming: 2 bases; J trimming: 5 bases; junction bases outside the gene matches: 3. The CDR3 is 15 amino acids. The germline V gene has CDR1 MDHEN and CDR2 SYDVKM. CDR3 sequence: CASSLGGTGGDTQYF. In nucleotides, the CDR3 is TGTGCCAGCAGTTTAGGAGGGACAGGGGGAGATACGCAGTATTTT.

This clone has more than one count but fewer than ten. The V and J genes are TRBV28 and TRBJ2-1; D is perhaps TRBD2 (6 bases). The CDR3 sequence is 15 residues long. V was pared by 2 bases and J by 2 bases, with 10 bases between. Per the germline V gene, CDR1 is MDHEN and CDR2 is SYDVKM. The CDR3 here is CASSLGGGPYNEQFF. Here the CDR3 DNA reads TGTGCCAGCAGTTTAGGCGGAGGGCCCTACAATGAGCAGTTCTTC.

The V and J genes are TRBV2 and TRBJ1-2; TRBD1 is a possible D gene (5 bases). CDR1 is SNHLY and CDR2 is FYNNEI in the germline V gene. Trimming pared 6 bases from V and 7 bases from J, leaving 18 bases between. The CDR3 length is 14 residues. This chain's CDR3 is CASSKGRGVGGYTF. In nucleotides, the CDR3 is TGTGCCAGCAGCAAGGGGCGCGGGGTGGGTGGCTACACCTTC.

As DNA, the CDR3 is TGTGCCAGCAGCCTCGGGGGGGACAGGGTGTTGGCAGATACGCAGTATTTT. This codes for CASSLGGDRVLADTQYF. V is TRBV7-9 and J is TRBJ2-3; tentative D call: TRBD1 (9 bases). CDR1 is SEHNR, CDR2 FQNEAQ, per germline (reference sequence). The CDR3 runs to 17 residues. The V end was cut by 5 bases, the J end by 4 bases, with 22 bases between.

The CDR3 bases are TGTGCCAGCAGTTTGCGGGGACTGGCGAATAATCAGCCCCAGCATTTT. It is translated as CASSLRGLANNQPQHF. The chain recombines TRBV27 with TRBJ1-5; D perhaps matches TRBD1 (5 bases). CDR3 length: 16 residues. Trimming stripped 3 bases from V and 4 bases from J, with 16 bases between. Germline lookup yields CDR1 MNHEY and CDR2 SMNVEV (reference sequence).

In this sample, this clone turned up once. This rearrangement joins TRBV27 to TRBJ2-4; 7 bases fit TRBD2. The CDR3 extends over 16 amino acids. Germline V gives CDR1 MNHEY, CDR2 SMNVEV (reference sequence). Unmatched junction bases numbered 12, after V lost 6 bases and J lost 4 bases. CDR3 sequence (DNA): TGTGCCAGCAGCCCGAGACTAGCACCATTTAAAAACATTCAGTACTTC. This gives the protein CASSPRLAPFKNIQYF.

CDR3 region: CSASRDTGAEAFF. CDR3 sequence (DNA): TGCAGTGCTAGTCGGGACACTGGGGCTGAAGCTTTCTTT. This chain connects TRBV20-1 to TRBJ1-1; D may be TRBD1 (6 bases). The CDR3 is 13 amino acids. Trimming shortened V by 3 bases and J by 6 bases, and 14 bases separated the two germline ends. CDR1 DFQATT and CDR2 SNEGSKA come from the germline V gene (reference sequence).

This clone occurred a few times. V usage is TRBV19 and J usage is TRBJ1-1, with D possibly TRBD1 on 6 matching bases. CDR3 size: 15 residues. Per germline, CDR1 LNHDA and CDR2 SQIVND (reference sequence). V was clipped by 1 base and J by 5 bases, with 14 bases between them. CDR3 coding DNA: TGTGCCAGTAGTATAGTAGGGGGGGCAAGGACTGAAGCTTTCTTT. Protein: CASSIVGGARTEAFF. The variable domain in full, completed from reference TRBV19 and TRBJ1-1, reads DGGITQSPKYLFRKEGQNVTLSCEQNLNHDAMYWYRQDPGQGLRLIYYSQIVNDFQKGDIAEGYSVSREKKESFPLTVTSAQKNPTAFYLCASSIVGGARTEAFFGQGTRLTVV.

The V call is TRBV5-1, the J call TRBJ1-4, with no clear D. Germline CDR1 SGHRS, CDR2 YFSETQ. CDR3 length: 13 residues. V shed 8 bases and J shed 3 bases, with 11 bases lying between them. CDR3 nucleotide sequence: TGCGCCAGTAGGAGGATCCCTAATGAAAAACTGTTTTTT. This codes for CASRRIPNEKLFF. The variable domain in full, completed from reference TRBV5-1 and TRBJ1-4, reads KAGVTQTPRYLIKTRGQQVTLSCSPISGHRSVSWYQQTPGQGLQFLFEYFSETQRNKGNFPGRFSGRQFSNSRSEMNVSTLELGDSALYLCASRRIPNEKLFFGSGTQLSVL.

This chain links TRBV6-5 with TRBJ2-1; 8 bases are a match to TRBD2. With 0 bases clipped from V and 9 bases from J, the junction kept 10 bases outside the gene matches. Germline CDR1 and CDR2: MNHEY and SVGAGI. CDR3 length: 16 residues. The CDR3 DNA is TGTGCCAGCAGTTACTCGACCGGGGGGGCAACTGGTGAGCAGTTCTTC. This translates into CASSYSTGGATGEQFF.

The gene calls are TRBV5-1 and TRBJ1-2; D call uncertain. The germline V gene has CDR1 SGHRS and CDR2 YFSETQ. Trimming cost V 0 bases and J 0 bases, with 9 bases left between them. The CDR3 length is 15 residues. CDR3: CASSLAGASNYGYTF. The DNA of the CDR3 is TGCGCCAGCAGCTTGGCTGGAGCTTCTAACTATGGCTACACCTTC.

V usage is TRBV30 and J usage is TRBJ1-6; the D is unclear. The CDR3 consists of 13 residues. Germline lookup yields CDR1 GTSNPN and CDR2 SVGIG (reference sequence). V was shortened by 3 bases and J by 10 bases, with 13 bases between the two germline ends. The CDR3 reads CAWSLDTGSPLHF. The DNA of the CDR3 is TGTGCCTGGAGCCTAGATACGGGGTCACCCCTCCACTTT.

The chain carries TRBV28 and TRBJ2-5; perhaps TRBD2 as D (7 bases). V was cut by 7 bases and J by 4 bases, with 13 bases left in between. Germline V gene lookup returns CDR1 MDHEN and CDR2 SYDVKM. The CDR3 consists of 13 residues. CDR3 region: CASIGGAGETQYF. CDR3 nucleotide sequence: TGTGCCAGCATAGGGGGGGCGGGAGAGACCCAGTACTTC.

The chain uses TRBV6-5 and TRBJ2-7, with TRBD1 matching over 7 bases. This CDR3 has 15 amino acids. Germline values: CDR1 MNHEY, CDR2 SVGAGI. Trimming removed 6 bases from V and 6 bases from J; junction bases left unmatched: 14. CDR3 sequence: CASRPTGAPKIEQYF. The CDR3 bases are TGTGCCAGCAGGCCCACAGGGGCCCCGAAGATCGAGCAGTACTTC.

CDR3 bases: TGTGCCAGTATCCCTGGTCAGGGGAAGAGGACTGAAGCTTTCTTT. Translating gives CASIPGQGKRTEAFF. The chain has TRBV19 and TRBJ1-1; D may be TRBD1 (6 bases). This CDR3 region has 15 residues. With 7 bases removed from V and 5 bases from J, the gap between germline ends came to 20 bases. Germline assignment: CDR1 LNHDA and CDR2 SQIVND (reference sequence).

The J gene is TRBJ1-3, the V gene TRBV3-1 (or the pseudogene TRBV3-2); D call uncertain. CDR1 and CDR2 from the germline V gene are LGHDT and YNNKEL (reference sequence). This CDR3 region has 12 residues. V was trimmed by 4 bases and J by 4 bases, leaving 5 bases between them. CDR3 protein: CASSLRGNTIYF. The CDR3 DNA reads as TGTGCCAGCAGCCTCAGGGGAAACACCATATATTTT.

CDR3 amino acids: CASSPGTGRETQYF. In DNA form, the CDR3 reads TGTGCCAGCAGCCCCGGGACTGGCAGGGAGACCCAGTACTTC. This chain connects TRBV11-2 to TRBJ2-5; D possibly corresponds to TRBD2 (6 bases). The CDR3 runs 14 residues. Trimming left V 5 bases short and J 5 bases short, with 15 bases between. Germline V CDR1 and CDR2: SGHAT, FQNNGV.

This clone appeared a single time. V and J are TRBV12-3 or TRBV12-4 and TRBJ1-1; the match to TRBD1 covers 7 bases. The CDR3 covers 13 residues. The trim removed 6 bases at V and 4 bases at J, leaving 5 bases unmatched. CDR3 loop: CASSQGGGTEAFF. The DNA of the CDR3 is TGTGCCAGCAGCCAGGGGGGCGGCACTGAAGCTTTCTTT.

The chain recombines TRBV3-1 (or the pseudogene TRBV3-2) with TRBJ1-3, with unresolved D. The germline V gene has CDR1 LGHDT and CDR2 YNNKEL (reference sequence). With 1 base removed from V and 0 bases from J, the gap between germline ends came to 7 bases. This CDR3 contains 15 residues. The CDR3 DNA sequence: TGTGCCAGCAGCCAAGCTACGCACTCTGGAAACACCATATATTTT. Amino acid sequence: CASSQATHSGNTIYF.

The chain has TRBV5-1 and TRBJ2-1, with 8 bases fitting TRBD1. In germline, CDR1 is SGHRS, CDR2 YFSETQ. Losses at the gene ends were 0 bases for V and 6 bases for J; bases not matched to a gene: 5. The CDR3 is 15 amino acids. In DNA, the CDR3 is TGCGCCAGCAGCTTGGGGACAGGGTTAATCAATGAGCAGTTCTTC. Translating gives CASSLGTGLINEQFF.

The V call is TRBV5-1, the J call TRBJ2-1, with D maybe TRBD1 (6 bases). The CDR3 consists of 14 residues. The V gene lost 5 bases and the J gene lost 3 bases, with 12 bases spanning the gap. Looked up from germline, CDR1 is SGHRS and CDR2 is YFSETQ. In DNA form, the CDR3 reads TGCGCCAGCAGGGCGACAGGAGACTACAATGAGCAGTTCTTC. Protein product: CASRATGDYNEQFF.

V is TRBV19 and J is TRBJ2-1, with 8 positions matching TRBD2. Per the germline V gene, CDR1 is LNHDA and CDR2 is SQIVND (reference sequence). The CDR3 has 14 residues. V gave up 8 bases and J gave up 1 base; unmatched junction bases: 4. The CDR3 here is CASRSGDSYNEQFF. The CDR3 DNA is TGTGCCAGTCGTAGCGGGGATTCCTACAATGAGCAGTTCTTC.

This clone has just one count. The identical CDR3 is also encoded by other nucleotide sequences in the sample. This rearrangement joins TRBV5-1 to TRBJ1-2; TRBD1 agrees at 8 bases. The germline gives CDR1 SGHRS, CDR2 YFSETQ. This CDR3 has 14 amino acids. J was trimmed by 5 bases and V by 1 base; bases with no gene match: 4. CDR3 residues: CASSLSTGGYGYTF. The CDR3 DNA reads TGCGCCAGCAGCTTGTCTACAGGGGGTTATGGCTACACCTTC.

CDR3 amino acids: CASSVDIGGELFF. The CDR3 DNA sequence: TGTGCCAGCAGCGTCGACATTGGCGGGGAGCTGTTTTTT. The chain joins TRBV9 to TRBJ2-2; D is unclear. The CDR3 length is 13 residues. Trimming removed 2 bases at V and 7 bases at J, with 9 bases between. Germline-derived CDR1 and CDR2 are SGDLS and YYNGEE.